This TCR beta chain was identified during a study of blood T cell repertoires in COVID-19. Study-level information: The origin of the acute and convalescent COVID-19 samples was the United States, Italy and Spain. T cells, B-cell-depleted T cells, or PBMCs provided the cDNA or gDNA that served as material.

The protocol was immunoSEQ multiplex PCR, while the TCRdb copy is restricted to in-frame clones and leaves out a portion. The sample has almost 400,000 clones; around 92% are singletons. Ages ranged from about 18 to 100 years, with residence in around 24 US areas. Clinical history as reported by participants underpinned cohort assignment. The CDR3 loop spans 16 amino acids. V dropped 6 bases and J dropped 5; count of bases not matched to a gene: 12. Germline loops: CDR1 SEHNR, CDR2 FQNEAQ (reference sequence). The specimen sequenced was PBMCs or T cells enriched from blood (not recorded which). The source of this sequence is a woman between 25 and 40 years old who had recovered from COVID-19. V usage is TRBV7-9 and J usage is TRBJ2-2; 7 bases are shared with TRBD2. CDR3 coding DNA: TGTGCCAGCAGTTTAACCGTTGGGGGGGATACCGGGGAGCTGTTTTTT. Its translation: CASSLTVGGDTGELFF.